This T cell receptor (beta chain) was observed in a study of T cell responses to AZD1222 COVID-19 vaccine. Study-wide context: Second-dose intervals near 4 or 12 weeks were combined. Broader study findings: Seropositive at baseline were only a handful of AZD1222 recipients. Elevations in Spike-specific TCR breadth and depth followed administration of two AZD1222 doses.

Details on this clone: Its antigen is as yet unknown.

Measured with immunoSEQ multiplex PCR; TCRdb has only the in-frame clones, and not every one. Of 25,000 to 35,000 clones in the sample, roughly 92% were seen once. Sequencing was performed on peripheral blood, taken on day 0 of AZD1222 vaccination. The receptor was isolated from an adult in good health.

In DNA, the CDR3 is TGTGCCAGCAGTTTAGGAGCGTCCCTATTTTACGAGCAGTACTTC. Translation gives CASSLGASLFYEQYF. The gene calls are TRBV27 and TRBJ2-7; D remains ambiguous. Germline CDR1 and CDR2: MNHEY and SMNVEV (reference sequence). Trimming pared 2 bases from V and 4 bases from J, leaving 15 bases between. CDR3 length: 15 amino acids.